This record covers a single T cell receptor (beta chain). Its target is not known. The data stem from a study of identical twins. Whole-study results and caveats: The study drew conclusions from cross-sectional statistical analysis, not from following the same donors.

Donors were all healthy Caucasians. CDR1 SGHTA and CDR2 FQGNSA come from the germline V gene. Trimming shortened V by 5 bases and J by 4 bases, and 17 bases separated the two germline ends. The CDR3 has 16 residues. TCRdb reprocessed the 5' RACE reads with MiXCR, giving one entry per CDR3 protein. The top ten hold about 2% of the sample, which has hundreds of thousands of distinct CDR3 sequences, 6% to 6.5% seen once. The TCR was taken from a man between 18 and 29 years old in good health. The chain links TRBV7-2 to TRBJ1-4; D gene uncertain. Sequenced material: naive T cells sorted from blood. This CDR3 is CASSPQRRVNNEKLFF. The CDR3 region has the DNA TGTGCCAGCAGCCCCCAACGGCGGGTGAATAATGAAAAACTGTTTTTT.